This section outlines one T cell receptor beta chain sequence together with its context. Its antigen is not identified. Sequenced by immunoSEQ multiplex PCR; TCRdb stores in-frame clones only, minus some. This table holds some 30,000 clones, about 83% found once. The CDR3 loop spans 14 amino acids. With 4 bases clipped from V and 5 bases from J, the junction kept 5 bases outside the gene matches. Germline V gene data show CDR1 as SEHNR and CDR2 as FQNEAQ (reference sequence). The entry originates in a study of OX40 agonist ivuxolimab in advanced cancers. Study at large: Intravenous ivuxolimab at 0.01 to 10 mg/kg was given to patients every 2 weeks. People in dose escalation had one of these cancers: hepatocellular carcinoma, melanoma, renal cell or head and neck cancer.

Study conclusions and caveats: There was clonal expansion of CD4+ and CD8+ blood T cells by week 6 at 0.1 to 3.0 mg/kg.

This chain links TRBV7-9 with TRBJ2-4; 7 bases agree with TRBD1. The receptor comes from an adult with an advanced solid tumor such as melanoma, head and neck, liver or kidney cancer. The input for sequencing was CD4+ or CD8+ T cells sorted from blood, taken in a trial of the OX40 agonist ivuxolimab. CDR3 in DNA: TGTGCCAGCAGCTCCAGGGGGTCGGAAAACATTCAGTACTTC. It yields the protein CASSSRGSENIQYF.